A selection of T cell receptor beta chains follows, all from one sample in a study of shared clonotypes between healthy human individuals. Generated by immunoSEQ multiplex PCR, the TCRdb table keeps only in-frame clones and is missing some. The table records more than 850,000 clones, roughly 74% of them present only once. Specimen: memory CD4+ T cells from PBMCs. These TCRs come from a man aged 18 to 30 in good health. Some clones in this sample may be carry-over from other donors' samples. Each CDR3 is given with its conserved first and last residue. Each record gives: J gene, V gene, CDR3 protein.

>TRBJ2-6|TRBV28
CASSSRGALGANVLTF
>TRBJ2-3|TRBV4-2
CASSQGARGSADTQYF
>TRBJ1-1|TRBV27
CASTPLGQGPTEAFF
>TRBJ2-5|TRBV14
CASSPTNRARETQYF
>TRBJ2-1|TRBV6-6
CASRDQGGYEQFF
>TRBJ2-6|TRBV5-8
CASSWWSGRAGANVLTF
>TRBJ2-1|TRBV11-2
CASSLEPHNEQFF
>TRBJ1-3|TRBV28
CASSFSGYGGAGNTIYF
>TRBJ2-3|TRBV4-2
CASSRVGTSGGGSTDTQYF
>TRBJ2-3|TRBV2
CARHRLAATDTQYF
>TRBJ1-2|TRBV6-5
CASMGSGYGYTF
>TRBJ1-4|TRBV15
CATSTGGRANEKLFF
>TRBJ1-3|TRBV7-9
CASTQGVSGNTIYF
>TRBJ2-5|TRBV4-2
CASSPRGRETQYF
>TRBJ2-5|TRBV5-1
CASSRTRETQYF
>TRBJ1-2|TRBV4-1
CASSQERQGMKRGYTF
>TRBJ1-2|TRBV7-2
CASSQARVGYTF
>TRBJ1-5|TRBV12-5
CASGLPQGMGQTSYSNQPQHF
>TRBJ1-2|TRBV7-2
CASSLVGGQGASGYTF
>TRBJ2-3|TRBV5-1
CASSRLGLAGGGDTQYF
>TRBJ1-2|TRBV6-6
CASTMAGTGAPYGYTF
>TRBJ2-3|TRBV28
CASGAGQGTDTQYF
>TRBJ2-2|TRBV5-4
CASSWGDTGELFF
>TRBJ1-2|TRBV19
CASSIEEGGSGYTF
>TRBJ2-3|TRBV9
CASSVLRGLTDTQYF
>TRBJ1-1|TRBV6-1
CASSTREGGTEAFF
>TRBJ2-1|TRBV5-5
CASSLTGTSGYNEQFF
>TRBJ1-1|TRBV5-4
CASSLKGTGTEAFF
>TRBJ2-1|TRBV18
CASSLGGDFEQFF
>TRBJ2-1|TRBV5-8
CASRSPPGTSGYEQFF
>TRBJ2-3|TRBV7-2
CASSLDPGDTQYF